The rows below give T cell receptor beta chains drawn from one sample of a study of cytomegalovirus exposure and HLA in healthy donors. Produced via immunoSEQ multiplex PCR; TCRdb's table is partial and in-frame only. The sample shows under 150,000 clones, 60% to 80% of them seen only once. The sample was PBMCs. The source of these receptors is a man between 18 and 29 years old in good health and CMV-seronegative. CDR3s include the opening cysteine and the closing phenylalanine or tryptophan. D genes are given only for firm matches. Clone size is given for some rows only: seen once, a few or many times, or a class if the clone is expanded.

v_call	d_call	clone_size	j_call	cdr3_aa	cdr3_nt
TRBV7-9	TRBD1	-	TRBJ2-7	CASSFQGETSYEQYF	TGTGCCAGCAGCTTTCAGGGGGAGACATCCTACGAGCAGTACTTC
TRBV9	TRBD2	-	TRBJ2-3	CASSVDERGQGTQYF	TGTGCCAGCAGCGTAGATGAGCGGGGCCAAGGTACGCAGTATTTT
TRBV10-3	-	-	TRBJ1-2	CAISERKDSLLGYTF	TGTGCCATCAGTGAACGGAAGGACAGCCTCCTTGGCTACACCTTC
TRBV7-2	-	-	TRBJ1-6	CASSLDKGVYSPLHF	TGTGCCAGCAGCTTAGATAAGGGAGTTTATTCACCCCTCCACTTT
TRBV10-1	-	-	TRBJ1-3	CASSELGDSGNTIYF	TGCGCCAGCAGTGAGTTGGGAGACTCTGGAAACACCATATATTTT
TRBV7-9	TRBD1	-	TRBJ2-1	CSSSPRQGWNEQFF	TGTTCCAGCAGCCCACGACAGGGGTGGAATGAGCAGTTCTTC
TRBV21-1	-	once	TRBJ2-1	CASSVRRDSWGNEQFF	TGTGCCAGCAGCGTTCGACGGGACAGCTGGGGGAATGAGCAGTTCTTC
TRBV5-6	-	few	TRBJ1-6	CASSLGTNNSPLHF	TGTGCCAGCAGCTTGGGGACAAATAATTCACCCCTCCACTTT
TRBV18	TRBD1	-	TRBJ1-4	CASSPLFQGAREKLFF	TGTGCCAGCTCACCACTCTTCCAGGGGGCTCGGGAAAAACTGTTTTTT
TRBV5-1	TRBD1	-	TRBJ2-1	CASSLGGPLNEQFF	TGCGCCAGCAGCTTAGGGGGCCCCCTCAATGAGCAGTTCTTC
TRBV13	TRBD1	once	TRBJ2-2	CASSGDRGRFTGELFF	TGTGCCAGCAGCGGGGACAGGGGGCGGTTTACCGGGGAGCTGTTTTTT
TRBV18	-	once	TRBJ1-3	CASSPQGTKGNTIYF	TGTGCCAGCTCACCCCAGGGAACGAAGGGAAACACCATATATTTT
TRBV11-1	-	-	TRBJ2-6	CASSHDFQGSSGANVLTF	TGTGCCAGCAGCCATGATTTTCAGGGAAGCTCTGGGGCCAACGTCCTGACTTTC
TRBV15	-	-	TRBJ2-6	CATSRKGSSGANVLTF	TGTGCCACCAGCCGGAAAGGGAGCTCTGGGGCCAACGTCCTGACTTTC
TRBV13	TRBD1	-	TRBJ1-6	CASSLGDREHSPLHF	TGTGCCAGCAGCTTAGGGGACAGGGAGCATTCACCCCTCCACTTT
TRBV30	TRBD1	-	TRBJ1-2	CAWSFGTGGSSYGYTF	TGTGCCTGGAGTTTTGGGACAGGGGGCAGTAGCTATGGCTACACCTTC
TRBV10-1	TRBD1	once	TRBJ2-7	CASSPTKIQGAFEQYF	TGCGCCAGCAGTCCCACTAAAATACAGGGGGCGTTCGAGCAGTACTTC
TRBV4-3	TRBD1	-	TRBJ1-5	CASSQDVSGTGGRQPQHF	TGCGCCAGCAGCCAAGATGTATCCGGGACAGGGGGCCGACAGCCCCAGCATTTT
TRBV7-9	-	-	TRBJ2-7	CASSPQGSEQYF	TGTGCCAGCAGCCCACAGGGAAGCGAGCAGTACTTC
TRBV2	-	-	TRBJ2-1	CARWRGGGDEQFF	TGTGCCAGATGGAGGGGGGGTGGAGATGAGCAGTTCTTC
TRBV7-9	-	-	TRBJ2-5	CASSPYRAEETQYF	TGTGCCAGCAGCCCATACAGGGCCGAAGAGACCCAGTACTTC
TRBV14	-	-	TRBJ2-3	CASSPSEDSTDTQYF	TGTGCCAGCAGCCCCTCTGAGGATAGCACAGATACGCAGTATTTT